The rows below give T cell receptor beta chains drawn from one sample of a study of CD8 T cells in Susac syndrome. TCRdb redid the calling of the immunoSEQ multiplex PCR reads with MiXCR, one entry per CDR3 protein. The data show more than 250,000 distinct CDR3 sequences, under 95% seen once. The sample taken for sequencing was CD4+ T cells from PBMCs. The receptors come from a human donor with multiple sclerosis. Both conserved end residues are part of each CDR3. D genes are given only for firm matches. Where a row states a size, it is once, few, many or the class of an expanded clone; other rows omit it.

j_call | d_call | v_call | clone_size | cdr3_aa | cdr3_nt
TRBJ1-1 | - | TRBV5-1 | - | CASSSAGEAFF | TGCGCCAGCAGCTCGGCGGGTGAAGCTTTCTTT
TRBJ1-1 | - | TRBV7-6 | - | CASSQSQSTEAFF | TGTGCCAGCAGTCAATCACAGAGCACTGAAGCTTTCTTT
TRBJ2-1 | TRBD2 | TRBV5-1 | - | CASSLPGLAGSSYNEQFF | TGCGCCAGCAGCTTGCCGGGACTAGCGGGGAGCTCCTACAATGAGCAGTTCTTC
TRBJ1-2 | - | TRBV30 | - | CAWSVGGPYGYTF | TGTGCCTGGAGTGTAGGTGGCCCGTATGGCTACACCTTC
TRBJ2-2 | TRBD1 | TRBV4-3 | - | CASGRQGLATGELFF | TGCGCCAGCGGGAGACAGGGGCTTGCCACCGGGGAGCTGTTTTTT
TRBJ2-7 | - | TRBV2 | - | CATTPRRALLSYEQYF | TGTGCCACCACCCCTAGGAGGGCGTTATTGTCCTACGAGCAGTACTTC
TRBJ1-1 | - | TRBV30 | - | CAWSAFWQAGTEAFF | TGTGCCTGGAGTGCCTTCTGGCAGGCGGGCACTGAAGCTTTCTTT
TRBJ1-3 | - | TRBV11-2 | - | CASSSQRSGNTIYF | TGTGCCAGCAGCTCCCAGAGGAGCGGAAACACCATATATTTT
TRBJ1-2 | - | TRBV4-1 | once | CASSQLTRDGPLGGGYTF | TGCGCCAGCAGCCAACTTACCCGGGACGGCCCGCTCGGCGGTGGCTACACCTTC
TRBJ1-1 | - | TRBV29-1 | once | CSVDGKNWLTEAFF | TGCAGCGTTGACGGGAAGAACTGGCTTACTGAAGCTTTCTTT
TRBJ2-7 | - | TRBV12-3/TRBV12-4 | - | CASSFLPGVGEQYF | TGTGCCAGCAGTTTTCTACCCGGGGTGGGGGAGCAGTACTTC
TRBJ1-1 | - | TRBV7-3 | - | CASSFITGTEAFF | TGTGCCAGCAGCTTTATTACGGGAACTGAAGCTTTCTTT
TRBJ2-1 | TRBD1 | TRBV29-1 | - | CSAPKRYLGGPTRNEQFF | TGCAGCGCCCCGAAGCGGTACTTAGGGGGCCCTACGAGAAATGAGCAGTTCTTC
TRBJ1-1 | - | TRBV2 | - | CASGAAIEAFF | TGTGCCAGCGGCGCCGCTATTGAAGCTTTCTTT
TRBJ2-2 | - | TRBV7-9 | - | CASSFRRGTNTGELFF | TGTGCCAGCAGCTTCCGCAGGGGGACTAACACCGGGGAGCTGTTTTTT
TRBJ2-4 | TRBD2 | TRBV11-2 | - | CASSARGSAKNIQYF | TGTGCCAGCAGCGCGCGGGGGTCAGCCAAAAACATTCAGTACTTC
TRBJ1-2 | TRBD1 | TRBV5-8 | - | CASSLDRGRDGYTF | TGTGCCAGCAGCTTGGACAGGGGGCGAGATGGCTACACCTTC
TRBJ1-5 | - | TRBV6-2/TRBV6-3 | - | CASSSAENSNQPQHF | TGTGCCAGCAGTTCTGCTGAGAATAGCAATCAGCCCCAGCATTTT
TRBJ1-5 | - | TRBV5-1 | - | CASSSGTDNQPQHF | TGCGCCAGCAGCTCCGGAACAGACAATCAGCCCCAGCATTTT
TRBJ2-4 | - | TRBV3-1 | - | CASSQETGAFHQYF | TGTGCCAGCAGCCAAGAGACGGGGGCCTTCCACCAGTACTTC
TRBJ2-5 | TRBD1 | TRBV5-4 | - | CASSSRDRDETQYF | TGTGCCAGCAGCTCCCGAGACAGGGACGAGACCCAGTACTTC
TRBJ1-2 | - | TRBV19 | once | CASSKGLINYGYTF | TGTGCCAGTAGTAAGGGCCTCATTAACTATGGCTACACCTTC